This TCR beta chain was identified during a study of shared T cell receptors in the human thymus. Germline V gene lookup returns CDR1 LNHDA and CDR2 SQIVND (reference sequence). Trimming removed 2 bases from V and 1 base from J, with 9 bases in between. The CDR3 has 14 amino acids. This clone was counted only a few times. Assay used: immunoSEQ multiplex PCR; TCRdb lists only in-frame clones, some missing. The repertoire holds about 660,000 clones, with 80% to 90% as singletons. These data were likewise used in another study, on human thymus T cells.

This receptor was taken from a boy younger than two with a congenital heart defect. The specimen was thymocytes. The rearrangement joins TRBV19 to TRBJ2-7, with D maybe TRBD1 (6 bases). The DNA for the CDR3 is TGTGCCAGTAGTATACAGGGGTATTCCTACGAGCAGTACTTC. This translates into CASSIQGYSYEQYF.